The text below deals with one TCR beta chain. Its target is not known. The data originate from a study of Ad26.COV2.S vaccination and SARS-CoV-2 variants. Regarding the study as a whole: Comparable non-spike TCR breadth was observed in vaccine and placebo recipients.

Clones were sequenced by immunoSEQ multiplex PCR, and TCRdb holds only the in-frame ones, with some missing. The top ten hold almost 7.5% of the sample, which has around 400,000 clones, about four fifths seen once. CDR1 is SGHAT and CDR2 is FQNNGV in the germline V gene. The V gene lost 3 bases and the J gene lost 9 bases, with 12 bases spanning the gap. This CDR3 contains 13 residues. Treatment: about 20 received Ad26.COV2.S at low or high dose, single or two shots; 5 received placebo; per-sample allocation not given. Samples analyzed were those drawn on day 63 after the first vaccine or placebo injection. Based in Boston, the donor was an adult of 18-55 years.

The TCR originated in a person between 18 and 65 years old who received the Ad26.COV2.S COVID-19 vaccine or a placebo. Sequenced material: peripheral blood, taken in a trial of Ad26.COV2.S vaccine versus placebo. The chain employs TRBV11-2 and TRBJ2-1; D perhaps matches TRBD2 (5 bases). The CDR3 sequence is CASSFGGPGEQFF. In DNA, the CDR3 is TGTGCCAGCAGCTTTGGAGGCCCCGGTGAGCAGTTCTTC. Looking up the rest from reference TRBV11-2 and TRBJ2-1 gives the full variable domain: EAGVAQSPRYKIIEKRQSVAFWCNPISGHATLYWYQQILGQGPKLLIQFQNNGVVDDSQLPKDRFSAERLKGVDSTLKIQPAKLEDSAVYLCASSFGGPGEQFFGPGTRLTVL.